This TCR beta chain was identified during a study of Graves' ophthalmopathy and Graves' hyperthyroidism. This clonotype has more than one count but fewer than ten. What it binds is not known. Study-wide points: Blood shared most expanded thyroid clonotypes above 0.001 frequency.

Participants with hyperthyroidism, aged 18 to 65, were newly diagnosed with under 2 months' duration. Excluded: other autoimmune disease, uncontrolled infection, pregnancy or lactation. As the template, RNA transcripts were used to amplify TCR beta CDR3 regions. Investigators did first-round RT-PCR with HTBI primers, then second-round multiplex PCR. TCRdb re-derived calls from the multiplex PCR reads in MiXCR, one entry per CDR3 protein. This table has a few hundred thousand distinct CDR3 sequences, around 21% appearing once. Germline loops: CDR1 SGHDT, CDR2 YYEEEE. The CDR3 covers 15 residues. V was pared by 4 bases and J by 5 bases, with 18 bases between.

The sequence derives from a woman younger than 35 with stable Graves' hyperthyroidism. Sequenced material: peripheral blood. This chain links TRBV5-6 with TRBJ2-5; D tentatively fits TRBD1 or TRBD2 (6 bases each). The CDR3 here is CASSADRRGWETQYF. The DNA of the CDR3 is TGTGCCAGCAGCGCAGACAGGCGGGGTTGGGAGACCCAGTACTTC.